This TCR beta chain was recovered during a study of cytomegalovirus exposure and HLA in healthy donors. The CDR3 totals 15 residues. CDR1 is WNHNN and CDR2 is SYGVQD in the germline V gene (reference sequence). Deletions cut 5 bases from V and 6 bases from J, with 18 bases between. As for this clone: Antigen specificity is unknown.

Study-level findings and limits: Later analysis placed DRB1 highest and HLA-C lowest in TCR association rates, which differed by HLA locus.

60 Vbeta and 13 Jbeta primers were used in PCR. The method was immunoSEQ multiplex PCR; TCRdb's version includes in-frame clones alone and lacks a portion of them. The sample includes 100,000 to 150,000 clones, about 77% of them seen just once. The chain is built from TRBV10-1 and TRBJ2-3, with D possibly TRBD1 on 6 matching bases. Sequencing was carried out using PBMCs. The clonotype comes from a woman between 40 and 55 years old in good health and CMV-seronegative. CDR3 coding DNA: TGCGCCAGCAGTTCCGGGACAAAGACCGGGGATACGCAGTATTTT. The encoded protein is CASSSGTKTGDTQYF.